These T cell receptor beta chains were read from a single sample in a study of blood T cell repertoires in COVID-19. Clones were sequenced by immunoSEQ multiplex PCR, and TCRdb holds only the in-frame ones, with some missing. The table has 65,000 or so clones, 75% to 85% seen once. Specimen: peripheral blood. Receptor source: an elderly man with acute or convalescent COVID-19. Both conserved end residues are part of each CDR3. The D gene is left open where the match is weak. Clone size, where shown, is once, few, many, or a class for clones that have expanded.

cdr3_length: 12
j_call: TRBJ1-2
clone_size: -
d_call: -
v_call: TRBV6-6
cdr3_aa: CASLGDGYGYTF
cdr3_nt: TGTGCCAGCCTTGGAGATGGCTATGGCTACACCTTC

cdr3_length: 15
j_call: TRBJ2-3
clone_size: -
d_call: -
v_call: TRBV3-1/TRBV3-2
cdr3_aa: CASISSQGSTDTQYF
cdr3_nt: TGTGCCAGCATTAGCTCCCAGGGGTCGACAGATACGCAGTATTTT

cdr3_length: 14
j_call: TRBJ2-3
clone_size: -
d_call: TRBD2
v_call: TRBV9
cdr3_aa: CASSVGGGSDTQYF
cdr3_nt: TGTGCCAGCAGCGTAGGGGGCGGGAGTGATACGCAGTATTTT

cdr3_length: 16
j_call: TRBJ2-5
clone_size: -
d_call: TRBD2
v_call: TRBV9
cdr3_aa: CASSVGFGGAAETQYF
cdr3_nt: TGTGCCAGCAGCGTAGGCTTCGGGGGGGCGGCTGAGACCCAGTACTTC

cdr3_length: 14
j_call: TRBJ2-2
clone_size: -
d_call: TRBD2
v_call: TRBV6-2/TRBV6-3
cdr3_aa: CATSGGASTGELFF
cdr3_nt: TGTGCCACCAGCGGGGGGGCGTCCACCGGGGAGCTGTTTTTT

cdr3_length: 14
j_call: TRBJ1-1
clone_size: -
d_call: TRBD1
v_call: TRBV2
cdr3_aa: CASSPQGRNTEAFF
cdr3_nt: TGTGCCAGCAGTCCACAGGGGCGGAACACTGAAGCTTTCTTT

cdr3_length: 16
j_call: TRBJ1-5
clone_size: few
d_call: -
v_call: TRBV19
cdr3_aa: CASSVGRRGGNQPQHF
cdr3_nt: TGTGCCAGTAGTGTAGGACGTCGGGGGGGAAATCAGCCCCAGCATTTT

cdr3_length: 13
j_call: TRBJ1-1
clone_size: -
d_call: -
v_call: TRBV12-3/TRBV12-4
cdr3_aa: CASRGQPGTEAFF
cdr3_nt: TGTGCCAGCAGAGGACAGCCCGGAACTGAAGCTTTCTTT

cdr3_length: 15
j_call: TRBJ1-2
clone_size: -
d_call: TRBD1
v_call: TRBV5-6
cdr3_aa: CASSPTDRVNYGYTF
cdr3_nt: TGTGCCAGCAGCCCAACGGACAGGGTGAACTATGGCTACACCTTC

cdr3_length: 15
j_call: TRBJ1-2
clone_size: -
d_call: -
v_call: TRBV10-3
cdr3_aa: CAISEPQGGSGGYTF
cdr3_nt: TGTGCCATCAGTGAGCCGCAGGGAGGGTCCGGCGGCTACACCTTC

cdr3_length: 17
j_call: TRBJ2-3
clone_size: -
d_call: TRBD2
v_call: TRBV7-2
cdr3_aa: CASRSGGQRGGTDTQYF
cdr3_nt: TGTGCCAGCAGATCAGGAGGCCAGCGGGGGGGCACAGATACGCAGTATTTT

cdr3_length: 14
j_call: TRBJ2-7
clone_size: -
d_call: TRBD2
v_call: TRBV6-5
cdr3_aa: CASSSRTSGVVQYF
cdr3_nt: TGTGCCAGCAGTTCCCGGACTAGCGGGGTGGTGCAGTACTTC

cdr3_length: 13
j_call: TRBJ2-7
clone_size: few
d_call: -
v_call: TRBV24-1
cdr3_aa: CATSGTGSYEQYF
cdr3_nt: TGTGCCACCAGTGGTACGGGCTCCTACGAGCAGTACTTC

cdr3_length: 13
j_call: TRBJ2-1
clone_size: -
d_call: TRBD1
v_call: TRBV18
cdr3_aa: CASSRTGNNEQFF
cdr3_nt: TGTGCCAGCTCACGGACAGGAAACAATGAGCAGTTCTTC

cdr3_length: 12
j_call: TRBJ2-5
clone_size: -
d_call: -
v_call: TRBV28
cdr3_aa: CASNQGKETQYF
cdr3_nt: TGTGCCAGCAATCAGGGGAAAGAGACCCAGTACTTC

cdr3_length: 15
j_call: TRBJ1-2
clone_size: once
d_call: TRBD1
v_call: TRBV25-1
cdr3_aa: CASSGGVLDRYGYTF
cdr3_nt: TGTGCCAGCAGTGGCGGGGTTCTGGACAGGTATGGCTACACCTTC

cdr3_length: 16
j_call: TRBJ1-4
clone_size: -
d_call: TRBD1
v_call: TRBV25-1
cdr3_aa: CASAPVGTATNEKLFF
cdr3_nt: TGTGCCAGCGCACCAGTAGGGACAGCAACTAATGAAAAACTGTTTTTT

cdr3_length: 14
j_call: TRBJ2-7
clone_size: -
d_call: -
v_call: TRBV19
cdr3_aa: CASSSGDGGAEQYF
cdr3_nt: TGTGCCAGTAGTTCAGGGGACGGCGGAGCCGAGCAGTACTTC

cdr3_length: 18
j_call: TRBJ2-6
clone_size: -
d_call: TRBD2
v_call: TRBV7-2
cdr3_aa: CASSLQAGGISGANVLTF
cdr3_nt: TGTGCCAGCAGCTTACAGGCGGGGGGCATCTCTGGGGCCAACGTCCTGACTTTC

cdr3_length: 17
j_call: TRBJ1-2
clone_size: -
d_call: -
v_call: TRBV21-1
cdr3_aa: CASSEVGDRGLRHGYTF
cdr3_nt: TGTGCCAGCAGCGAAGTGGGGGACAGGGGGCTTCGTCATGGCTACACCTTC

cdr3_length: 19
j_call: TRBJ2-6
clone_size: -
d_call: TRBD1
v_call: TRBV4-1
cdr3_aa: CASSQVPGQGSSGANVLTF
cdr3_nt: TGCGCCAGCAGCCAAGTTCCTGGACAGGGGAGCTCTGGGGCCAACGTCCTGACTTTC

cdr3_length: 13
j_call: TRBJ2-3
clone_size: once
d_call: -
v_call: TRBV7-3
cdr3_aa: CASSLSNGDPQYF
cdr3_nt: TGTGCCAGCAGCTTATCGAACGGGGATCCGCAGTATTTT

cdr3_length: 11
j_call: TRBJ1-3
clone_size: -
d_call: -
v_call: TRBV29-1
cdr3_aa: CSVDSVNTIYF
cdr3_nt: TGCAGCGTTGACAGCGTAAACACCATATATTTT

cdr3_length: 13
j_call: TRBJ1-1
clone_size: -
d_call: -
v_call: TRBV6-5
cdr3_aa: CASCINTITEAFF
cdr3_nt: TGTGCCAGCTGTATAAACACGATCACTGAAGCTTTCTTT

cdr3_length: 13
j_call: TRBJ1-2
clone_size: -
d_call: -
v_call: TRBV18
cdr3_aa: CASSPQDSYGYTF
cdr3_nt: TGTGCCAGCTCACCACAGGACAGCTATGGCTACACCTTC

cdr3_length: 15
j_call: TRBJ2-2
clone_size: -
d_call: TRBD1
v_call: TRBV14
cdr3_aa: CASSNQGARVGELFF
cdr3_nt: TGTGCCAGCAGCAACCAGGGGGCGCGAGTCGGGGAGCTGTTTTTT

cdr3_length: 13
j_call: TRBJ2-5
clone_size: -
d_call: -
v_call: TRBV7-2
cdr3_aa: CASSFQDQETQYF
cdr3_nt: TGTGCCAGCAGCTTTCAGGACCAAGAGACCCAGTACTTC

cdr3_length: 15
j_call: TRBJ2-7
clone_size: -
d_call: TRBD1
v_call: TRBV19
cdr3_aa: CASSTGQAFSYEQYF
cdr3_nt: TGTGCCAGTAGTACAGGACAGGCGTTCTCCTACGAGCAGTACTTC

cdr3_length: 14
j_call: TRBJ2-7
clone_size: -
d_call: -
v_call: TRBV5-6
cdr3_aa: CASSLPGQSYEQYF
cdr3_nt: TGTGCCAGCAGCTTGCCGGGACAAAGCTACGAGCAGTACTTC

cdr3_length: 15
j_call: TRBJ2-3
clone_size: -
d_call: -
v_call: TRBV6-5
cdr3_aa: CASSYSGGITDTQYF
cdr3_nt: TGTGCCAGCAGTTACTCGGGGGGTATCACAGATACGCAGTATTTT

cdr3_length: 15
j_call: TRBJ2-7
clone_size: -
d_call: -
v_call: TRBV14
cdr3_aa: CASSHSQGEGYEQYF
cdr3_nt: TGTGCCAGCAGCCACTCACAGGGTGAGGGCTACGAGCAGTACTTC

cdr3_length: 15
j_call: TRBJ1-1
clone_size: once
d_call: -
v_call: TRBV7-3
cdr3_aa: CASSLTGTSNTEAFF
cdr3_nt: TGTGCCAGCAGCCTCACAGGGACATCGAACACTGAAGCTTTCTTT

cdr3_length: 14
j_call: TRBJ2-7
clone_size: -
d_call: -
v_call: TRBV9
cdr3_aa: CASSVESRAYEQYF
cdr3_nt: TGTGCCAGCAGCGTAGAATCGCGGGCCTACGAGCAGTACTTC

cdr3_length: 16
j_call: TRBJ1-2
clone_size: -
d_call: TRBD1
v_call: TRBV7-9
cdr3_aa: CASTPSPGQGAYGYTF
cdr3_nt: TGTGCCAGCACCCCCAGTCCGGGACAGGGTGCTTATGGCTACACCTTC

cdr3_length: 18
j_call: TRBJ1-2
clone_size: -
d_call: -
v_call: TRBV21-1
cdr3_aa: CASSKVGGQGAFNYGYTF
cdr3_nt: TGTGCCAGCAGCAAAGTCGGGGGACAGGGGGCATTTAACTATGGCTACACCTTC

cdr3_length: 16
j_call: TRBJ2-4
clone_size: -
d_call: TRBD1
v_call: TRBV29-1
cdr3_aa: CSVLAGTGSGGNIQYF
cdr3_nt: TGCAGCGTTCTGGCCGGGACAGGGTCAGGGGGAAACATTCAGTACTTC

cdr3_length: 15
j_call: TRBJ2-2
clone_size: -
d_call: TRBD1
v_call: TRBV11-2
cdr3_aa: CASSFQGARTGELFF
cdr3_nt: TGTGCCAGCAGCTTTCAGGGGGCTCGGACCGGGGAGCTGTTTTTT

cdr3_length: 14
j_call: TRBJ1-2
clone_size: once
d_call: TRBD1
v_call: TRBV6-5
cdr3_aa: CASTQGGQLYGYTF
cdr3_nt: TGTGCCAGCACCCAAGGGGGACAGCTCTATGGCTACACCTTC

cdr3_length: 16
j_call: TRBJ2-7
clone_size: -
d_call: -
v_call: TRBV4-2
cdr3_aa: CASSQGVTLSGYEQYF
cdr3_nt: TGTGCCAGCAGCCAAGGAGTGACCTTATCAGGGTACGAGCAGTACTTC

cdr3_length: 11
j_call: TRBJ1-1
clone_size: -
d_call: -
v_call: TRBV6-1
cdr3_aa: CASSEYGGAFF
cdr3_nt: TGTGCCAGCAGTGAATACGGGGGGGCTTTCTTT

cdr3_length: 12
j_call: TRBJ2-3
clone_size: -
d_call: TRBD1
v_call: TRBV30
cdr3_aa: CAWSPRGDTQYF
cdr3_nt: TGTGCCTGGAGTCCCAGGGGGGATACGCAGTATTTT